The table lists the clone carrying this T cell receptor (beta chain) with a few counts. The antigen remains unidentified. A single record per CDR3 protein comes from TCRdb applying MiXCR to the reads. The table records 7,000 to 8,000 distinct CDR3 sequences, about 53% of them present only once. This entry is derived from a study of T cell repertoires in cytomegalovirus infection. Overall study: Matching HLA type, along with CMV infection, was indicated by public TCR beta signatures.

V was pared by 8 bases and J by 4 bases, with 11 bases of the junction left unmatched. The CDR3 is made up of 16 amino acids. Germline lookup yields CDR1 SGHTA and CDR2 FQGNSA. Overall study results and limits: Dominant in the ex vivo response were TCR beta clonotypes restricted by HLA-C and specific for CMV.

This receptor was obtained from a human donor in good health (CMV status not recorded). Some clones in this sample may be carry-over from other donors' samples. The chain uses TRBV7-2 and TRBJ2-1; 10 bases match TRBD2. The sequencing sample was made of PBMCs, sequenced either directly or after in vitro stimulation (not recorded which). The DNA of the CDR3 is TGTGCCAGCGCCTACCAAGGACTAGCGGCTTACAATGAGCAGTTCTTC. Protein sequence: CASAYQGLAAYNEQFF. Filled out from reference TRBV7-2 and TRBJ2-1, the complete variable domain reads GAGVSQSPSNKVTEKGKDVELRCDPISGHTALYWYRQSLGQGLEFLIYFQGNSAPDKSGLPSDRFSAERTGGSVSTLTIQRTQQEDSAVYLCASAYQGLAAYNEQFFGPGTRLTVL.